The following is a T cell receptor (beta chain) sequence with its context. Its antigen is still unknown. This specimen comes from a study of T cells expressing NK-cell markers. Study-level background: Beta-chain profiling covered CD3+CD56+NKG2C+, CD3+CD56+NKG2C- and CD3+CD56-NKG2C+ sorted subsets. One of eight sequenced donors was HCMV-seronegative; the other seven were seropositive.

CDR3 length: 16 amino acids. Germline V gene lookup returns CDR1 PRHDT and CDR2 FYEKMQ (reference sequence). Study outcomes and limitations: The study did not resolve the HCMV specificity of expanded NKG2C+ T cell clones.

cDNA encoding TCR beta was synthesized via 5'RACE template switching incorporating UMIs. Reanalyzing the 5' RACE reads, TCRdb keeps one entry per CDR3 protein, without DNA. Its table lists some 140,000 distinct CDR3 sequences. The J gene is TRBJ2-5, the V gene TRBV13; the TCRdb D gene call, TRBD1, has no DNA to confirm it. Material: blood T cells: a sorted CD56 or NKG2C T cell subset, CD4+ or CD8+ T cells, or bulk PBMC T cells (not recorded which). This sequence originates from a woman in her 50s in good health. The CDR3: CASSEKQGFEKETQYF.